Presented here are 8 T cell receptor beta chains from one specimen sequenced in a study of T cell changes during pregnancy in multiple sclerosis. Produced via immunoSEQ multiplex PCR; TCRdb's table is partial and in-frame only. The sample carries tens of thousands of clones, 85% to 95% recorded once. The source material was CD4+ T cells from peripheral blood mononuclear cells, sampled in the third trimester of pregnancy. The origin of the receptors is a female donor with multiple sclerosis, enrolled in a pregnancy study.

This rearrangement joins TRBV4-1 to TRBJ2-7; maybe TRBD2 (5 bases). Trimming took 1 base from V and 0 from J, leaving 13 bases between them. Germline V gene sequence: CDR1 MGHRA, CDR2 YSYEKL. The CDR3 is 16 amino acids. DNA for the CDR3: TGCGCCAGCAGCCAAGCCCCTACTAGGAGCTCCTACGAGCAGTACTTC. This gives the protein CASSQAPTRSSYEQYF.

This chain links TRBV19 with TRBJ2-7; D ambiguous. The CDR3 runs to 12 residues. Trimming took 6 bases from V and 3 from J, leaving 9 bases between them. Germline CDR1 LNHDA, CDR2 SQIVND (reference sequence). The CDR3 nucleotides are TGTGCCAGTAGAGACATCCTCTACGAGCAGTACTTC. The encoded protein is CASRDILYEQYF.

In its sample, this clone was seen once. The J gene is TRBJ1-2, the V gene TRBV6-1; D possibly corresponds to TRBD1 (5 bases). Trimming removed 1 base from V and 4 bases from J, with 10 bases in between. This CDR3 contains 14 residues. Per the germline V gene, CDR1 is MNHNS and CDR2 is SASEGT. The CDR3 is CASSEGPGPYGYTF. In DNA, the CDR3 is TGTGCCAGCAGTGAAGGGCCAGGGCCCTATGGCTACACCTTC.

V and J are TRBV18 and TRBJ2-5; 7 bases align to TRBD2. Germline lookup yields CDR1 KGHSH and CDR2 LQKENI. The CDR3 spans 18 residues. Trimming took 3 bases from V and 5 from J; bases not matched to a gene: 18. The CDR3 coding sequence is TGTGCCAGCTCACCCCTGGGAGGGGCCGAAAGGGCAGGGGAGACCCAGTACTTC. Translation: CASSPLGGAERAGETQYF. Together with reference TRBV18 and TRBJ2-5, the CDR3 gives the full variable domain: NAGVMQNPRHLVRRRGQEARLRCSPMKGHSHVYWYRQLPEEGLKFMVYLQKENIIDESGMPKERFSAEFPKEGPSILRIQQVVRGDSAAYFCASSPLGGAERAGETQYFGPGTRLLVL.

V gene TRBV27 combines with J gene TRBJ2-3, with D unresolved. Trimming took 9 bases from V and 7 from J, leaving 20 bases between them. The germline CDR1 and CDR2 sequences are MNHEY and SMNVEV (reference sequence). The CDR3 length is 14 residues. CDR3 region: CASRSNPSTYTQYF. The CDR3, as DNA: TGTGCCAGTCGGTCCAATCCCTCCACCTATACGCAGTATTTT.

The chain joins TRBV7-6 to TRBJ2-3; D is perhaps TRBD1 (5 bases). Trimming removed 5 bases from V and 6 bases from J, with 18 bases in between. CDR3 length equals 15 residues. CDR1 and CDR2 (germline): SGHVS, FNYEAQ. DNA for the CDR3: TGTGCCAGCAGCCCAGCCGGCGGCCAGGGCGATACGCAGTATTTT. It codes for CASSPAGGQGDTQYF.

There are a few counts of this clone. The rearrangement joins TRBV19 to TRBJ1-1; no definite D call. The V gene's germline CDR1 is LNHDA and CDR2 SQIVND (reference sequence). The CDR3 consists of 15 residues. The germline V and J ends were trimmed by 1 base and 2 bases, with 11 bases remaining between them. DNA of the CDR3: TGTGCCAGTAGTATAGTACTCCTAACTAACACTGAAGCTTTCTTT. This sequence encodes CASSIVLLTNTEAFF.

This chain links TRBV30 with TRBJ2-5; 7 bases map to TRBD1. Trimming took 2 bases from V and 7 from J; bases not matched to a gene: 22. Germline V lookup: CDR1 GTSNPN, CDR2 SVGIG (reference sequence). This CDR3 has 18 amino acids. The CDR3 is CAWSPRGRQLGARGTQYF. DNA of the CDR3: TGTGCCTGGAGTCCCAGGGGGAGACAGCTAGGGGCACGGGGGACCCAGTACTTC.